This TCR beta chain originates from a study of T cell changes during pregnancy in multiple sclerosis. Method: immunoSEQ multiplex PCR; TCRdb's copy keeps in-frame clones and lacks some. Altogether some 120,000 clones are present, approximately 90% being singletons, with the ten largest covering more than 1.5%. The V segment lost 4 bases and the J segment 4 bases; nucleotides outside the gene matches: 14. Germline V CDR1 and CDR2: SEHNR, FQNEAQ (reference sequence). The CDR3 length is 18 residues. The chain joins TRBV7-9 to TRBJ2-7; TRBD1 aligns across 12 bases. Material: peripheral blood, obtained in the third trimester of pregnancy. The TCR sequence derives from a female donor with multiple sclerosis, enrolled in a pregnancy study. CDR3 in DNA: TGTGCCAGCAGCTCAAAAGTCCCACGGGACAGGGGGCTGTACGAGCAGTACTTC. Protein: CASSSKVPRDRGLYEQYF.